This entry features one TCR beta chain sequence. Its specificity is not known. This specimen comes from a study of CD8 T cells in ankylosing spondylitis. Study-wide findings and caveats: Reportedly, disease-linked clones are significantly enriched in ankylosing spondylitis patients' matched synovial fluid.

For TCR beta, libraries came from quantitative 5'-RACE with molecular barcodes. In TCRdb, the 5' RACE reads were re-called with MiXCR into one record per CDR3 protein. The top ten hold approximately 35% of the sample, which has fewer than 35,000 distinct CDR3 sequences, 12% to 15% seen once. Trimming stripped 3 bases from V and 9 bases from J, with 11 bases between. The germline gives CDR1 SGHTA, CDR2 FQGNSA. The CDR3 runs 13 residues. The TCR was taken from a male donor with ankylosing spondylitis or in good health (not recorded which). This chain joins TRBV7-2 and TRBJ2-2; D may match TRBD1 or TRBD2 (5 bases each). Sequenced material: blood. This CDR3 reads CASSLGVWWELFF. In nucleotides, the CDR3 is TGTGCCAGCAGCTTGGGGGTTTGGTGGGAGCTGTTTTTT.